These 20 T cell receptor beta chains were sequenced from one sample in a study of CD8 T cells in ankylosing spondylitis. Study results and caveats: One TCR beta motif, made up of roughly eight highly homologous variants, appeared characteristic of ankylosing spondylitis blood.

TCRdb itself ran the 5' RACE reads through MiXCR, one entry per CDR3 protein. In the table there are approximately 500,000 distinct CDR3 sequences, roughly 12% of which are singletons. These TCRs are of unknown antigen specificity. Sequencing input: blood, either unsorted or a sorted T cell fraction (not recorded which). The receptors were gathered from a male donor with ankylosing spondylitis.

This clonotype was found a few times. This chain links TRBV29-1 with TRBJ2-3; TRBD1 aligns across 7 bases. After removal of 4 bases from V and 4 bases from J, the junction contained 17 bases not matched to a gene. Germline assignment: CDR1 SQVTM and CDR2 ANQGSEA. This CDR3 has 17 residues. CDR3 in amino acids: CSVVGGPGQGPADTQYF. CDR3 bases: TGCAGCGTTGTAGGGGGCCCTGGGCAGGGGCCCGCAGATACGCAGTATTTT.

This clonotype was seen at least ten times. V gene TRBV20-1 combines with J gene TRBJ2-3; the D is unclear. V gave up 1 base and J gave up 7 bases, with 18 bases separating them. The germline V gene encodes CDR1 DFQATT and CDR2 SNEGSKA (reference sequence). This CDR3 comprises 15 residues. The DNA of the CDR3 is TGCAGTGCTAGAGTTTTAAGTGTAGGATACCATACGCAGTATTTT. Translating it yields CSARVLSVGYHTQYF.

The chain carries TRBV7-9 and TRBJ2-5; TRBD1 matches at 7 bases. Germline V CDR1 and CDR2: SEHNR, FQNEAQ (reference sequence). V dropped 1 base and J dropped 5; count of bases not matched to a gene: 10. The CDR3 contains 16 residues. The CDR3, as DNA: TGTGCCAGCAGCTTAGGAGGGGGCGGACTGTCGGAGACCCAGTACTTC. This gives the protein CASSLGGGGLSETQYF.

V is TRBV6-5 and J is TRBJ2-1; tentatively, D is TRBD2 (6 bases). V lost 8 bases and J 3 bases, leaving 23 bases between the germline ends. The CDR3 runs to 17 residues. In germline, CDR1 is MNHEY, CDR2 SVGAGI. The CDR3 coding sequence is TGTGCCAGCGGAGACGGGAGTAATTGGAGGTTCTACAATGAGCAGTTCTTC. This gives the protein CASGDGSNWRFYNEQFF.

In this sample, this clonotype turned up a few times. V is TRBV20-1 and J is TRBJ2-3; D is possibly TRBD1 (6 bases). Trimming pared 6 bases from V and 0 bases from J, leaving 10 bases between. The germline gives CDR1 DFQATT, CDR2 SNEGSKA (reference sequence). This CDR3 region has 13 residues. The CDR3: CSARQVSTDTQYF. The DNA of the CDR3 is TGCAGTGCCAGACAGGTTAGCACAGATACGCAGTATTTT.

This clonotype was seen only a few times. The genes are TRBV5-1 and TRBJ2-1; D gene ambiguous. Germline CDR1 and CDR2: SGHRS and YFSETQ. The V end was cut by 2 bases, the J end by 2 bases, with 5 bases between. The CDR3 length is 13 residues. CDR3 in DNA: TGCGCCAGCAGCTTCGACACCTACAATGAGCAGTTCTTC. Amino acids: CASSFDTYNEQFF.

The chain employs TRBV5-1 and TRBJ2-2; 7 nucleotides align to TRBD1. With V trimmed by 4 bases and J by 1 base, 10 bases remained unmatched. The CDR3 extends over 17 amino acids. The germline V gene encodes CDR1 SGHRS and CDR2 YFSETQ. CDR3 bases: TGCGCCAGCAGCCCTAGTCCCGGGACAGAGAACACCGGGGAGCTGTTTTTT. It yields the protein CASSPSPGTENTGELFF.

At least ten counts were recorded for this clonotype. The J gene is TRBJ2-1, the V gene TRBV6-2 or TRBV6-3, with 7 bases fitting TRBD1. Trimming at V came to 5 bases and at J to 4 bases, leaving 8 bases not matched to a gene. This CDR3 is 15 amino acids long. Germline assignment: CDR1 MNHEY and CDR2 SVGEGT. The CDR3 is CASSLTGVPYNEQFF. The CDR3 region has the DNA TGTGCCAGCAGTCTTACAGGGGTTCCTTACAATGAGCAGTTCTTC.

The chain joins TRBV14 to TRBJ1-2, with no clear D. V lost 0 bases and J lost 6, with 14 bases in between. The CDR3 runs 15 residues. Per the germline V gene, CDR1 is SGHDN and CDR2 is FVKESK. The CDR3 DNA reads TGTGCCAGCAGCCAAGATCTAGGCAGCGGACATGGCTACACCTTC. Amino acid sequence: CASSQDLGSGHGYTF.

This clonotype was found a few times. The chain couples TRBV4-2 to TRBJ2-3; TRBD2 matches at 9 bases. J lost 8 bases, V lost 5 bases, and 8 bases had no gene match. The CDR3 spans 14 residues. Per germline, CDR1 LGHNA and CDR2 YNFKEQ. CDR3 DNA sequence: TGTGCCAGCAGCGTGGGACTAGCTGTCGGTACGCAGTATTTT. It yields the protein CASSVGLAVGTQYF.

This clonotype was observed a few times. The CDR3 DNA reads as TGTGCCAGCCAAGACTTGGAGGGTCAGCCCCAGCATTTT. The encoded protein is CASQDLEGQPQHF. The chain links TRBV19 to TRBJ1-5; D not resolved. Looked up from germline, CDR1 is LNHDA and CDR2 is SQIVND (reference sequence). The CDR3 loop spans 13 amino acids. Deletions cut 9 bases from V and 6 bases from J, with 15 bases between.

The V and J genes are TRBV24-1 and TRBJ2-1; 9 nucleotides agree with TRBD1. Germline CDR1 is KGHDR and CDR2 is SFDVKD. After removal of 6 bases from V and 7 bases from J, the junction contained 9 bases not matched to a gene. The CDR3 extends over 15 amino acids. CDR3 amino acids: CATSKGTGQPNEQFF. The CDR3 region has the DNA TGTGCCACCAGTAAAGGGACAGGGCAACCGAATGAGCAGTTCTTC.

This clonotype has more than one count but fewer than ten. The gene calls are TRBV20-1 and TRBJ1-1; the match to TRBD1 covers 7 bases. Per the germline V gene, CDR1 is DFQATT and CDR2 is SNEGSKA (reference sequence). V gave up 0 bases and J gave up 4 bases; unmatched junction bases: 8. This CDR3 region has 15 residues. The CDR3 coding sequence is TGCAGTGCTAGAGACCGGACAGGATGGGGCACTGAAGCTTTCTTT. Encoded protein: CSARDRTGWGTEAFF.

V usage is TRBV5-1 and J usage is TRBJ1-1; the match to TRBD1 covers 8 bases. V lost 4 bases to trimming and J lost 4 bases; unmatched junction nucleotides: 12. The germline CDR1 and CDR2 sequences are SGHRS and YFSETQ. The CDR3 totals 16 residues. CDR3 bases: TGCGCCAGCAGCCCGCTGACAGGGGTGGGTGGCACTGAAGCTTTCTTT. This sequence encodes CASSPLTGVGGTEAFF.

This clonotype has a handful of counts. J is TRBJ2-1 and V is TRBV7-9; the D gene could be TRBD1 or TRBD2 (5 bases each). V dropped 5 bases and J dropped 14 bases, with 13 bases sitting between them. This CDR3 is built from 11 residues. Germline V gene data show CDR1 as SEHNR and CDR2 as FQNEAQ (reference sequence). Here the CDR3 reads CASSLSGGKFF. CDR3 nucleotide sequence: TGTGCCAGCAGCCTTAGTGGGGGAAAGTTCTTC.

In this sample, this clonotype turned up a few times. The rearrangement uses TRBV20-1 and TRBJ2-3; 7 bases agree with TRBD2. Germline lookup yields CDR1 DFQATT and CDR2 SNEGSKA (reference sequence). CDR3 length: 13 amino acids. J was trimmed by 4 bases and V by 3 bases; bases with no gene match: 4. CDR3 sequence reads: CSASGGGADTQYF. CDR3 bases: TGCAGTGCTAGCGGGGGAGGGGCAGATACGCAGTATTTT.

The chain has TRBV30 and TRBJ2-3; D ambiguous. Germline V gene sequence: CDR1 GTSNPN, CDR2 SVGIG (reference sequence). The CDR3 loop spans 12 amino acids. V was trimmed by 0 bases and J by 4 bases, leaving 5 bases between them. The CDR3 reads CAWSVDADTQYF. The CDR3 DNA reads TGTGCCTGGAGTGTAGATGCAGATACGCAGTATTTT.

This clonotype was detected many times. The gene calls are TRBV24-1 and TRBJ2-3, with D perhaps matching TRBD1 or TRBD2 (5 bases each). The CDR3 runs to 15 residues. The germline gives CDR1 KGHDR, CDR2 SFDVKD. The germline V and J ends were trimmed by 5 bases and 6 bases, with 17 bases remaining between them. CDR3 residues: CATSAPNRGVDTQYF. CDR3 nucleotide sequence: TGTGCCACCAGTGCCCCAAATAGGGGAGTGGATACGCAGTATTTT.

The chain has TRBV29-1 and TRBJ1-5; D possibly corresponds to TRBD1 (6 bases). With 6 bases removed from V and 5 bases from J, the gap between germline ends came to 14 bases. The CDR3 loop spans 13 amino acids. Looked up from germline, CDR1 is SQVTM and CDR2 is ANQGSEA. CDR3 coding DNA: TGCAGCGTGGTGAAGGGGGTAGATCAGCCCCAGCATTTT. Its protein product is CSVVKGVDQPQHF.

V and J are TRBV3-1 and TRBJ2-1; TRBD2 matches at 13 bases. The germline CDR1 and CDR2 sequences are LGHDT and YNNKEL (reference sequence). The CDR3 sequence is 15 residues long. Trimming took 4 bases from V and 8 from J; bases not matched to a gene: 5. CDR3 loop: CASSLELAGGHEQFF. Written as DNA, the CDR3 is TGTGCCAGCAGCCTGGAACTAGCGGGAGGGCATGAGCAGTTCTTC.